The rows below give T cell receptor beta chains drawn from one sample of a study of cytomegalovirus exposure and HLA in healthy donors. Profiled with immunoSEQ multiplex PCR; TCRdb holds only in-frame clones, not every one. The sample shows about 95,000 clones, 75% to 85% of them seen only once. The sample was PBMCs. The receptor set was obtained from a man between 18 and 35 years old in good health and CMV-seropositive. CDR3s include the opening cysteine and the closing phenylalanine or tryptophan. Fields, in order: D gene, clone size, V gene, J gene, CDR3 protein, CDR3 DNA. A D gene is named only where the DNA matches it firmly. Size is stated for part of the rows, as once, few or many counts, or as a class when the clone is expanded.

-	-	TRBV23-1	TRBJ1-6	CASNKKHRVLNSPLHF	TGCGCCAGCAACAAAAAACACCGGGTTTTAAATTCACCCCTCCACTTT
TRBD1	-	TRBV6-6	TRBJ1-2	CASSSGGYGYTF	TGTGCCAGCAGTTCAGGGGGATATGGCTACACCTTC
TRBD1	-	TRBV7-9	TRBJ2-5	CASSLVQGAETQYF	TGTGCCAGCAGCCTTGTTCAGGGGGCAGAGACCCAGTACTTC
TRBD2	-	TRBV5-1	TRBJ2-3	CASSSSSRGTDTQYF	TGCGCCAGCAGCTCGTCCTCGCGGGGGACAGATACGCAGTATTTT
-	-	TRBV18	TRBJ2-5	CASSPLAAQETQYF	TGTGCCAGCTCACCTCTAGCCGCACAAGAGACCCAGTACTTC
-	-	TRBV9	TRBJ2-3	CASSVVGSDTQYF	TGTGCCAGCAGCGTAGTCGGGTCAGATACGCAGTATTTT
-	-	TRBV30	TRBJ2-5	CAWSVFSVQETQYF	TGTGCCTGGAGTGTTTTCTCCGTCCAAGAGACCCAGTACTTC
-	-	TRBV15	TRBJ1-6	CATSRDRVNNSPLHF	TGTGCCACCAGCAGAGATCGGGTCAATAATTCACCCCTCCACTTT
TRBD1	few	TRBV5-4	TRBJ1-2	CASSQDRGYGYTF	TGTGCCAGCAGCCAGGACAGGGGCTATGGCTACACCTTC
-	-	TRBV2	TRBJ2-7	CASMRGLTYEQYF	TGTGCCAGCATGCGCGGGCTAACCTACGAGCAGTACTTC
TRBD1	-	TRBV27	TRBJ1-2	CASTTSGGYGYTF	TGTGCCAGCACCACATCAGGGGGCTATGGCTACACCTTC
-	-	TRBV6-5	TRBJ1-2	CASTPGGAAGYTF	TGTGCCAGCACCCCGGGGGGGGCCGCGGGCTACACCTTC
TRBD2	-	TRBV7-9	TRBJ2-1	CASSPGLAGGYFSEQFF	TGTGCCAGCAGCCCTGGACTAGCGGGGGGTTATTTCAGTGAGCAGTTCTTC
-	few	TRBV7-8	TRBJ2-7	CAGSRARSYEQYF	TGTGCCGGGTCCAGGGCCCGCTCCTACGAGCAGTACTTC
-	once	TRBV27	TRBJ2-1	CASTNTYNEQFF	TGTGCCAGCACCAATACTTACAATGAGCAGTTCTTC
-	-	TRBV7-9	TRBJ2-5	CASSLGAEETQYF	TGTGCCAGCAGCCTGGGGGCAGAAGAGACCCAGTACTTC
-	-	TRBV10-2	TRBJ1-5	CASSERLTNQPQHF	TGCGCCAGCAGTGAGAGACTAACAAATCAGCCCCAGCATTTT
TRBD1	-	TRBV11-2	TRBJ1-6	CASTQNGQVDSPLHF	TGTGCCAGCACCCAGAACGGACAGGTGGATTCACCCCTCCACTTT
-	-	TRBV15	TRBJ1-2	CATSIAGDKPNYGYTF	TGTGCCACCAGCATCGCGGGGGACAAACCGAACTATGGCTACACCTTC
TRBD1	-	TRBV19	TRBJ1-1	CASSSPGQGSSEAFF	TGTGCCAGTAGTTCCCCGGGACAGGGTAGCTCTGAAGCTTTCTTT
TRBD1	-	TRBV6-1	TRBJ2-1	CASSFRDRVVDEQFF	TGTGCCAGCAGCTTCCGGGACAGGGTGGTAGATGAGCAGTTCTTC
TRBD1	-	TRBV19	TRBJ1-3	CASSAPDRAGDTIYF	TGTGCCAGTAGTGCACCAGACAGGGCCGGGGACACCATATATTTT
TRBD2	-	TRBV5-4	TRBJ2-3	CASSLSGSGGTDTQYF	TGTGCCAGCAGCTTGTCGGGTAGCGGGGGCACAGATACGCAGTATTTT
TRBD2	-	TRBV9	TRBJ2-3	CASTDGLAETDTQYF	TGTGCCAGCACCGATGGACTAGCGGAAACAGATACGCAGTATTTT
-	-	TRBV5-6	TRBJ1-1	CASSLESGGLLNTEAFF	TGTGCCAGCAGCTTGGAGTCGGGGGGACTGTTGAACACTGAAGCTTTCTTT
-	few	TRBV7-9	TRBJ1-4	CASSYLQGYNEKLFF	TGTGCCAGCAGTTATCTTCAGGGCTATAATGAAAAACTGTTTTTT
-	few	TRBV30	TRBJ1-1	CAWSTWGGVNTEAFF	TGTGCCTGGAGTACGTGGGGAGGGGTGAACACTGAAGCTTTCTTT
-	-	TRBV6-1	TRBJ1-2	CASSRIQGGGYTF	TGTGCCAGCAGTAGGATTCAGGGCGGCGGCTACACCTTC
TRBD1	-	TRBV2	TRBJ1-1	CASSVGTGGYRFRGTEAFF	TGTGCCAGCAGTGTGGGGACAGGGGGGTATCGGTTCCGAGGGACTGAAGCTTTCTTT
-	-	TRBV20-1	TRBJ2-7	CSVVRSYEQYF	TGCAGTGTAGTACGCTCCTACGAGCAGTACTTC
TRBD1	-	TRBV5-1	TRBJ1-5	CASSLAGTANQPQHF	TGCGCCAGCAGCTTGGCCGGGACAGCCAATCAGCCCCAGCATTTT
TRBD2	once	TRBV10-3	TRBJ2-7	CAISGLNSGGAYEQYF	TGTGCCATCAGCGGACTGAATAGCGGGGGGGCCTACGAGCAGTACTTC
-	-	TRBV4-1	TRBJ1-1	CASSQDRGPHTEAFF	TGCGCCAGCAGCCAAGATCGGGGTCCCCACACTGAAGCTTTCTTT
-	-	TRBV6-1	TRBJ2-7	CASRTSGGLSYEQYF	TGTGCCAGCAGAACGTCCGGGGGGCTCTCCTACGAGCAGTACTTC
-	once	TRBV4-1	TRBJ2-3	CASSQDRSGGDADTQYF	TGCGCCAGCAGCCAAGATAGATCTGGCGGGGACGCAGATACGCAGTATTTT
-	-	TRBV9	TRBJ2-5	CASSVGGRETQYF	TGTGCCAGCAGCGTAGGAGGGCGGGAGACCCAGTACTTC
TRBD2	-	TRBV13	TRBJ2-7	CASRDGLAGSYEQYF	TGTGCCAGCAGAGATGGACTAGCGGGGAGCTACGAGCAGTACTTC
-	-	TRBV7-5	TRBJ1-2	CVRSLWRIQAHYGYTF	TGTGTCAGAAGCTTATGGCGGATACAGGCACACTATGGCTACACCTTC
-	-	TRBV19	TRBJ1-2	CASSTGVGYTF	TGTGCCAGTAGTACAGGGGTCGGCTACACCTTC
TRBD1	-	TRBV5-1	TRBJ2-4	CASSSWTGKTDIQYF	TGCGCCAGCAGCTCCTGGACAGGGAAGACTGACATTCAGTACTTC
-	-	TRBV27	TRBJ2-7	CASSSYRDTYEQYF	TGTGCCAGCAGTTCCTACCGGGATACCTACGAGCAGTACTTC
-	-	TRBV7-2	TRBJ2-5	CASSLALGLQETQYF	TGTGCCAGCAGCTTAGCGCTGGGACTCCAAGAGACCCAGTACTTC
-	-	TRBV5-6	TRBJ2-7	CASSFWAGSYEQYF	TGTGCCAGCAGCTTCTGGGCGGGCTCCTACGAGCAGTACTTC
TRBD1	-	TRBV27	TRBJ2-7	CASSLTLGQGVYEQYF	TGTGCCAGCAGTTTAACCCTAGGACAGGGGGTCTACGAGCAGTACTTC
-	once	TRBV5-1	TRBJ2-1	CASSLGASRSSYNEQFF	TGCGCCAGCAGCTTGGGGGCTAGCAGGAGCTCCTACAATGAGCAGTTCTTC
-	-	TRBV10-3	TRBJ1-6	CAISEQQGRGNSPLHF	TGTGCCATCAGTGAACAACAGGGTAGGGGGAATTCACCCCTCCACTTT
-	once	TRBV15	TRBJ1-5	CATSRELAGYRPQHF	TGTGCCACCAGCAGAGAACTCGCAGGGTACCGGCCCCAGCATTTT
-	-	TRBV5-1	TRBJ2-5	CASSLFRQETQYF	TGCGCCAGCAGCTTGTTTCGGCAAGAGACCCAGTACTTC
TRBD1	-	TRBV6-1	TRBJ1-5	CASSELGGRGSNQPQHF	TGTGCCAGCAGTGAATTAGGGGGCAGAGGGAGCAATCAGCCCCAGCATTTT
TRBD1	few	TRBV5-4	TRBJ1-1	CASSLGQGRSEAFF	TGTGCCAGCAGCTTGGGACAGGGGAGGTCTGAAGCTTTCTTT
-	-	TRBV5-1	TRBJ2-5	CASSLTATQETQYF	TGCGCCAGCAGCCTGACAGCGACTCAAGAGACCCAGTACTTC
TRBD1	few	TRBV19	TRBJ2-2	CASNPSRQGTGELFF	TGTGCCAGTAACCCCTCGAGACAGGGAACCGGGGAGCTGTTTTTT
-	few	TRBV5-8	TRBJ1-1	CASSLVGLTEAFF	TGTGCCAGCAGCTTGGTGGGGCTTACTGAAGCTTTCTTT
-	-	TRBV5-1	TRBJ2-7	CASSGTNSYEQYF	TGCGCCAGCAGTGGGACAAACTCCTACGAGCAGTACTTC
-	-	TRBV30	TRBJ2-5	CAWTRPLIGEAQYF	TGTGCCTGGACCAGGCCTCTTATTGGGGAGGCCCAGTACTTC